This T cell receptor (beta chain) originates from a study of blood T cell repertoires in COVID-19. Study in general: From the United States, Italy and Spain came samples of acute and convalescent COVID-19. From T cells, B-cell-depleted T cells, or PBMCs came the material, which was cDNA or gDNA.

Germline assignment: CDR1 MDHEN and CDR2 SYDVKM. The CDR3 totals 11 residues. V was pared by 6 bases and J by 8 bases, with 10 bases between. Original processing notes: Amplification from reference gene primers served as the basis for estimated nucleated cell counts. Repertoires were generated with immunoSEQ multiplex PCR, while TCRdb's copy carries only in-frame clones and drops some. V and J calls and clone size come straight from that table; D and trimming were deduced from the DNA. The table has 75,000 to 100,000 clones, roughly nine tenths seen once; the top ten hold about 4.2%. The chain joins TRBV28 to TRBJ1-2; D is unresolved. The source material was peripheral blood. The receptor comes from a man aged 65 to 79 with acute or convalescent COVID-19. The CDR3, as DNA: TGTGCCAGCAGCACTATCCGGGGCTACACCTTC. It specifies CASSTIRGYTF.